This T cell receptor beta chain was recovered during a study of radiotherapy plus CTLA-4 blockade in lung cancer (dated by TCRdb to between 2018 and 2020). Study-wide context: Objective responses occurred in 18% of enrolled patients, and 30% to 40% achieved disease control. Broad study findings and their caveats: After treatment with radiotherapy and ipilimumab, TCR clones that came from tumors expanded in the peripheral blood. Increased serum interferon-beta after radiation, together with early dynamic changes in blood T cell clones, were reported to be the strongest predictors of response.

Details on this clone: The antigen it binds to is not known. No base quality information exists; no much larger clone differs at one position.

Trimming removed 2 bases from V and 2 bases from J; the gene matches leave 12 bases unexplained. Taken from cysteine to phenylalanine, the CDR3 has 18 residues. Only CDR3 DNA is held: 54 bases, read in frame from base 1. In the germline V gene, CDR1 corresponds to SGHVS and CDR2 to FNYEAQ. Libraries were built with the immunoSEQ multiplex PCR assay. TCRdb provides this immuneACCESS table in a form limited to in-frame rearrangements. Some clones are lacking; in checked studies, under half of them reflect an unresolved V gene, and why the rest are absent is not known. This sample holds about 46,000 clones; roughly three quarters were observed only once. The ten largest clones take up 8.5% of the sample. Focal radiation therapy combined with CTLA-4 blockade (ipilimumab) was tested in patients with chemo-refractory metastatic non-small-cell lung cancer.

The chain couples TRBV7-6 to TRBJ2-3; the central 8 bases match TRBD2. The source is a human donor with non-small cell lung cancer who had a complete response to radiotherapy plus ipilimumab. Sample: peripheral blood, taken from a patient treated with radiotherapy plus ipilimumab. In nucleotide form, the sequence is TGTGCCAGCAGCTTACCTCGGGAGGGACGGGTTTACACAGATACGCAGTATTTT. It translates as CASSLPREGRVYTDTQYF. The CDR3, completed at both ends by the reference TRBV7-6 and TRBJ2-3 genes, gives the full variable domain GAGVSQSPRYKVTKRGQDVALRCDPISGHVSLYWYRQALGQGPEFLTYFNYEAQQDKSGLPNDRFSAERPEGSISTLTIQRTEQRDSAMYRCASSLPREGRVYTDTQYFGPGTRLTVL.